The present T cell receptor (beta chain) was sequenced within a study of cytotoxic CD8 clonotypes in ibrutinib-treated CLL. This table comes from immunoSEQ multiplex PCR, and its TCRdb copy is limited to in-frame clones, with some not included. Found here are some 150,000 clones, around 80% of them singletons; the top ten hold 7.5% to 8%. Per germline, CDR1 SGHDT and CDR2 YYEEEE. This CDR3 contains 13 residues. V lost 3 bases to trimming and J lost 8 bases, with 11 bases between them. This clone was picked up a small number of times. Investigators sourced around 1.9 micrograms of genomic DNA from cryopreserved PBMCs for TCR beta libraries.

Source: PBMCs, taken after 36 months of ibrutinib treatment. The chain carries TRBV5-6 and TRBJ2-2, with TRBD1 as a possible D gene (5 bases). This TCR derives from a human donor with chronic lymphocytic leukemia. In DNA, the CDR3 is TGTGCCAGCAGCTCAGGGTGGCCGGGGGAGCTGTTTTTT. It translates to CASSSGWPGELFF.